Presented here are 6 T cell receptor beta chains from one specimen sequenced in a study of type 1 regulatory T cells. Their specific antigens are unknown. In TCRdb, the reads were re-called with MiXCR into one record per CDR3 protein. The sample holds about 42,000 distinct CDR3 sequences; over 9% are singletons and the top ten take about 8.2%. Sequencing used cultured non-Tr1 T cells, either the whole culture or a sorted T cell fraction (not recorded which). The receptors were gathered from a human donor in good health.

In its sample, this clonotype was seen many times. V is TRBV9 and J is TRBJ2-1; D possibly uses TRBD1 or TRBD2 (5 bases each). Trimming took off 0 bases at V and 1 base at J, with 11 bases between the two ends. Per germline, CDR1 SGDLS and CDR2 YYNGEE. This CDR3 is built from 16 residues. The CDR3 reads CASSVAWGKSYNEQFF. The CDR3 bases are TGTGCCAGCAGCGTAGCTTGGGGGAAATCCTACAATGAGCAGTTCTTC.

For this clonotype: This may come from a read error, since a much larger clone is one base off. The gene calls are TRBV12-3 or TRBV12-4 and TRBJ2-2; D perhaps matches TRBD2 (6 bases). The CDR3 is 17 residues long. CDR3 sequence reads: CVSNPGVGGEIPGELFF. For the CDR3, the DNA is TGTGTCAGCAACCCAGGTGTGGGGGGAGAAATCCCCGGGGAGCTGTTTTTT.

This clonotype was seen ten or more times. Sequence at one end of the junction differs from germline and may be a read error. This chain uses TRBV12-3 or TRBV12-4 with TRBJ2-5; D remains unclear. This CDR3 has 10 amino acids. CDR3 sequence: CASSLETQYF. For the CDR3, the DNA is TGTGCCAGCAGCTTAGAGACCCAGTACTTC.

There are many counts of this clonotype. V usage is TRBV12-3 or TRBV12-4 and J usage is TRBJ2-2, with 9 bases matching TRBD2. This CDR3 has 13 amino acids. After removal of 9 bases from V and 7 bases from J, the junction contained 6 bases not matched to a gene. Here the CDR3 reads CASRTSAGGELFF. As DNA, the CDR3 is TGTGCCAGTCGGACTAGCGCGGGCGGGGAGCTGTTTTTT.

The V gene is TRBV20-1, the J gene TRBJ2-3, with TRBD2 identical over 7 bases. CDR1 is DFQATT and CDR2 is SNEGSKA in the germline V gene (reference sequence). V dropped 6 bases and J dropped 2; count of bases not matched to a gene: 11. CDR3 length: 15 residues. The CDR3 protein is CSAMNGLEYTDTQYF. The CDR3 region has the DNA TGCAGTGCAATGAATGGACTAGAGTACACAGATACGCAGTATTTT.

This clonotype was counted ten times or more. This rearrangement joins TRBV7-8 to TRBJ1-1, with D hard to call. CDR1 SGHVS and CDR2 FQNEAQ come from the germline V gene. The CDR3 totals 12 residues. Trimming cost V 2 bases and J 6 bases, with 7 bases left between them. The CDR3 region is CASSLIRAEAFF. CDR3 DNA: TGTGCCAGCAGCTTAATTCGGGCTGAAGCTTTCTTT.